This T cell receptor (beta chain) emerged from a study of shared T cell receptors in the human thymus. Sequenced by immunoSEQ multiplex PCR; TCRdb stores in-frame clones only, minus some. The data hold fewer than 700,000 clones, with around nine tenths observed a single time. The CDR3 is made up of 17 amino acids. The V gene's germline CDR1 is MDHEN and CDR2 SYDVKM. V was cut by 2 bases and J by 2 bases, with 17 bases left in between. These data are also associated with another study on human thymus T cells. Per that paper: The thymus was resected at corrective cardiac surgery. Within thymic and blood repertoires, V and J gene usage appeared to be biased. Related research described strongly overlapping thymic repertoires in unrelated people.

V usage is TRBV28 and J usage is TRBJ2-3, with D maybe TRBD1 (6 bases). This clonotype was obtained from a boy younger than two with a congenital heart defect. What was sequenced was thymocytes. The DNA for the CDR3 is TGTGCCAGCAGTTTAGCCCCGGGCCAGGGGCCCACAGATACGCAGTATTTT. Its translation is CASSLAPGQGPTDTQYF.